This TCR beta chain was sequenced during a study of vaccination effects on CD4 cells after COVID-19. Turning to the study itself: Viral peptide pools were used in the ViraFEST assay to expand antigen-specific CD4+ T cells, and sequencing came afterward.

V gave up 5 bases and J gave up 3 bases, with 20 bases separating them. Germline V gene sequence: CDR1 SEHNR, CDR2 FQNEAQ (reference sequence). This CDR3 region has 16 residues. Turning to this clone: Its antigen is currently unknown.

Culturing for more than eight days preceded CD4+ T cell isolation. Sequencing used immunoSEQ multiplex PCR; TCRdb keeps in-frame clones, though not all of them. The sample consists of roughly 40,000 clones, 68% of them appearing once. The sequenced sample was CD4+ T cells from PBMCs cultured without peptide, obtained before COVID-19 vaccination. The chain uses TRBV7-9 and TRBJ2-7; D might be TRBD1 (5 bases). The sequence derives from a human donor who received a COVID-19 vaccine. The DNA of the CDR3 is TGTGCCAGCAGCCCTCTCGGACAAGGCCCAGTCTACGAGCAGTACTTC. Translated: CASSPLGQGPVYEQYF. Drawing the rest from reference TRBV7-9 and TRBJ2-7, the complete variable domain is DTGVSQNPRHKITKRGQNVTFRCDPISEHNRLYWYRQTLGQGPEFLTYFQNEAQLEKSRLLSDRFSAERPKGSFSTLEIQRTEQGDSAMYLCASSPLGQGPVYEQYFGPGTRLTVT.